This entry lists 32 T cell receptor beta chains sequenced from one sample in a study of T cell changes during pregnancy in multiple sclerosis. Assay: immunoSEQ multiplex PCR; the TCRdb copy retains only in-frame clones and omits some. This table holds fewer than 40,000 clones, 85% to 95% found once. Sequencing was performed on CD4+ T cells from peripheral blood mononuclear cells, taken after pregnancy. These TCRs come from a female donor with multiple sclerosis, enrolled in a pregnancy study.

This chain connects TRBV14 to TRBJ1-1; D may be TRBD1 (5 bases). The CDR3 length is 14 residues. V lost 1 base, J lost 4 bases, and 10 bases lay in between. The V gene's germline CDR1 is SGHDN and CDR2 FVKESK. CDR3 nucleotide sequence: TGTGCCAGCAGCCAAGTATTCGGGGGCACTGAAGCTTTCTTT. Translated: CASSQVFGGTEAFF.

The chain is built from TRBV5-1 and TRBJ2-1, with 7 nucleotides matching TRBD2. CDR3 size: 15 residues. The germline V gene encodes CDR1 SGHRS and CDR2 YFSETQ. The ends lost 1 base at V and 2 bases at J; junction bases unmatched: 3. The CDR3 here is CASSLSSGAYNEQFF. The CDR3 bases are TGCGCCAGCAGCTTGTCGAGCGGGGCCTACAATGAGCAGTTCTTC.

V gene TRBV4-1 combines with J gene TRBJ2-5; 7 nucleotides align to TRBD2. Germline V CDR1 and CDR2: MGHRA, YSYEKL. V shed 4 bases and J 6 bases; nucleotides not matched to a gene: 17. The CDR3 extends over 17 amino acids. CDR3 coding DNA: TGCGCCAGCAGCCTTATCCCTGGGGGGGGAATGGGAAAGACCCAGTACTTC. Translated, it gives CASSLIPGGGMGKTQYF.

The CDR3 nucleotides read TGTGCCAGTAGTCGAGAACAGGGGGCGAGAGAGCAGTACTTC. This translates into CASSREQGAREQYF. The V and J genes are TRBV19 and TRBJ2-7; 9 bases match TRBD1. The CDR3 totals 14 residues. J gave up 7 bases and V 5 bases, and 9 bases lay outside the gene matches. The germline gives CDR1 LNHDA, CDR2 SQIVND (reference sequence). The complete variable domain, with remaining parts taken from reference TRBV19 and TRBJ2-7, reads DGGITQSPKYLFRKEGQNVTLSCEQNLNHDAMYWYRQDPGQGLRLIYYSQIVNDFQKGDIAEGYSVSREKKESFPLTVTSAQKNPTAFYLCASSREQGAREQYFGPGTRLTVT.

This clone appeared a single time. The DNA for the CDR3 is TGCGCCAGCAGCTTCGGGACAGGAAACTATGGCTACACCTTC. Its translation: CASSFGTGNYGYTF. The rearrangement links TRBV5-1 to TRBJ1-2, with TRBD1 matching over 8 bases. The length of the CDR3 is 14 residues. Germline V gene data show CDR1 as SGHRS and CDR2 as YFSETQ. Trimming removed 2 bases from V and 2 bases from J; junction bases left unmatched: 2.

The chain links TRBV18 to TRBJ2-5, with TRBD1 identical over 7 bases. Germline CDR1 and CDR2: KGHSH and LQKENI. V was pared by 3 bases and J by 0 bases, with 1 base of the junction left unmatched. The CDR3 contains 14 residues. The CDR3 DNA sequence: TGTGCCAGCTCACCGGGACAGTACCAAGAGACCCAGTACTTC. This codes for CASSPGQYQETQYF.

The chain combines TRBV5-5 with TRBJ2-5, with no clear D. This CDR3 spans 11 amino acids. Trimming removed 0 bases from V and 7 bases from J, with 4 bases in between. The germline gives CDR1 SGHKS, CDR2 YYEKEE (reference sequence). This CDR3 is CASSLERTQYF. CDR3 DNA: TGTGCCAGCAGCTTGGAGAGGACCCAGTACTTC.

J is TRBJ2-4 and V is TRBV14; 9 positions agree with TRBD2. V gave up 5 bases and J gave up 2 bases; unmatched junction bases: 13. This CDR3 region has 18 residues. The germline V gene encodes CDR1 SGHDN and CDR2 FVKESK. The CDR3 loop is CASSAGGLKLKTKNIQYF. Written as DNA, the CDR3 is TGTGCCAGCAGCGCGGGGGGGCTCAAGTTGAAGACCAAAAACATTCAGTACTTC.

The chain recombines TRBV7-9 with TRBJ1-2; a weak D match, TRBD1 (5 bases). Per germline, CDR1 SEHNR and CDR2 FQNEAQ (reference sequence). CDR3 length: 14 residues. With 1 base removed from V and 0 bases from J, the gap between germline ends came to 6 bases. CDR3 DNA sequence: TGTGCCAGCAGCTTAGAACAGGCTAACTATGGCTACACCTTC. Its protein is CASSLEQANYGYTF.

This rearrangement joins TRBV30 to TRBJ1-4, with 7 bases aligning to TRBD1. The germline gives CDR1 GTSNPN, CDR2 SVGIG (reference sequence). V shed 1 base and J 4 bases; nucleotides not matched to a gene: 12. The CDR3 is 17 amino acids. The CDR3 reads CAWSAPAGTGVNEKLFF. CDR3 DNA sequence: TGTGCCTGGAGTGCCCCGGCCGGTACAGGGGTTAATGAAAAACTGTTTTTT. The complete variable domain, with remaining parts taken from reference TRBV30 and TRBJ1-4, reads SQTIHQWPATLVQPVGSPLSLECTVEGTSNPNLYWYRQAAGRGLQLLFYSVGIGQISSEVPQNLSASRPQDRQFILSSKKLLLSDSGFYLCAWSAPAGTGVNEKLFFGSGTQLSVL.

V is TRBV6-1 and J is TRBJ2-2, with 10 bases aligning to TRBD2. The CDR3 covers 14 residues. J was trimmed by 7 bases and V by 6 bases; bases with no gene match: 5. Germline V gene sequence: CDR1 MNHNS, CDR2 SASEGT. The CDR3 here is CASRSSGGDGELFF. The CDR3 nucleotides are TGTGCCAGCAGATCTAGCGGGGGAGACGGGGAGCTGTTTTTT.

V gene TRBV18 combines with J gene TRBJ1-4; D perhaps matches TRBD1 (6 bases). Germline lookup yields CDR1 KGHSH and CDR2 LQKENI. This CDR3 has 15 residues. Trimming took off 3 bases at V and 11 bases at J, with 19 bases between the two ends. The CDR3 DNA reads TGTGCCAGCTCACCCAACCCACCCCTACAGGGCAAACTGTTTTTT. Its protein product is CASSPNPPLQGKLFF.

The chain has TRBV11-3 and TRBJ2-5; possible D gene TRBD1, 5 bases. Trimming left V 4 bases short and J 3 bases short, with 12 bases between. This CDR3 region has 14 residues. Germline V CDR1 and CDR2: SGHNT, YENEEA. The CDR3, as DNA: TGTGCCAGCAGCTCAGGGCTAGGAGAAGAGACCCAGTACTTC. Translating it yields CASSSGLGEETQYF. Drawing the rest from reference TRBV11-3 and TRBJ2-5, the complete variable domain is EAGVVQSPRYKIIEKKQPVAFWCNPISGHNTLYWYLQNLGQGPELLIRYENEEAVDDSQLPKDRFSAERLKGVDSTLKIQPAELGDSAVYLCASSSGLGEETQYFGPGTRLLVL.

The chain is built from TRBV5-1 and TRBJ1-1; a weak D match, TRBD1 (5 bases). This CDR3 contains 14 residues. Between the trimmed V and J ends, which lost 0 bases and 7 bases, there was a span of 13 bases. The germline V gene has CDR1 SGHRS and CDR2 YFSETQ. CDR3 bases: TGCGCCAGCAGCTTGGATGGAGGGGTTGATGAAGCTTTCTTT. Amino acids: CASSLDGGVDEAFF. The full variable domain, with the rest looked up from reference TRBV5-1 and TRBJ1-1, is KAGVTQTPRYLIKTRGQQVTLSCSPISGHRSVSWYQQTPGQGLQFLFEYFSETQRNKGNFPGRFSGRQFSNSRSEMNVSTLELGDSALYLCASSLDGGVDEAFFGQGTRLTVV.

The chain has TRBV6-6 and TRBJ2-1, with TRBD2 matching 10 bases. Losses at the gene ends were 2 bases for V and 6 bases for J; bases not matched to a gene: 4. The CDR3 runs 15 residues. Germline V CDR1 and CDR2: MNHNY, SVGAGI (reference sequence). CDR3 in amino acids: CASSYRSGGGNEQFF. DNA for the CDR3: TGTGCCAGCAGTTACCGAAGCGGGGGGGGCAATGAGCAGTTCTTC.

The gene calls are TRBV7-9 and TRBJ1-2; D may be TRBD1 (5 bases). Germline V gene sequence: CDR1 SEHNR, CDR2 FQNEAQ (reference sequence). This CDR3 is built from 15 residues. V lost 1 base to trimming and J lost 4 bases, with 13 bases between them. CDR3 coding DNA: TGTGCCAGCAGCTTAGGCTCGGGGGGGGTCTATGGCTACACCTTC. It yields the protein CASSLGSGGVYGYTF.

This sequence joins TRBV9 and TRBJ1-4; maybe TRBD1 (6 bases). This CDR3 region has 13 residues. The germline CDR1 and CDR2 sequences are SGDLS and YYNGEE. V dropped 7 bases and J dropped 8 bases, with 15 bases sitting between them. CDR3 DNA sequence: TGTGCCAGCGGAGCAGGGGAACGAGAAAAACTGTTTTTT. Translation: CASGAGEREKLFF.

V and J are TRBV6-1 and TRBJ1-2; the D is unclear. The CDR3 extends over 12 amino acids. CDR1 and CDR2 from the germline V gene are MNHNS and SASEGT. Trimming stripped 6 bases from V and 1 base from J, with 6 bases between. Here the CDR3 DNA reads TGTGCCAGCAGGGCCCTTAACTATGGCTACACCTTC. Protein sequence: CASRALNYGYTF.

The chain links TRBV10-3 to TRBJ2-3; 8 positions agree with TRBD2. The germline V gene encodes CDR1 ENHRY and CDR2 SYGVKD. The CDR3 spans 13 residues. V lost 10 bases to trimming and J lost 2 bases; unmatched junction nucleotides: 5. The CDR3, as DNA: TGTGCCACCGGGGGGGTGACCACAGATACGCAGTATTTT. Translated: CATGGVTTDTQYF.

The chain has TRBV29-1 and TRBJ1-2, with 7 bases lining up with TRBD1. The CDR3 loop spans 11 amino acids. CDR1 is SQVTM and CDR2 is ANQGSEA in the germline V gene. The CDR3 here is CTTDRSYGYTF. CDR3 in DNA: TGCACCACGGACAGGTCCTATGGCTACACCTTC.

The CDR3 protein is CASSLGQGFTEAFF. The CDR3 DNA reads TGTGCCAGCAGCTTAGGGCAGGGGTTTACTGAAGCTTTCTTT. V gene TRBV7-2 combines with J gene TRBJ1-1; D may be TRBD1 (6 bases). CDR1 is SGHTA and CDR2 is FQGNSA in the germline V gene. CDR3 length: 14 amino acids. The ends were cut back, 1 base at V and 5 bases at J, with 11 bases in the middle.

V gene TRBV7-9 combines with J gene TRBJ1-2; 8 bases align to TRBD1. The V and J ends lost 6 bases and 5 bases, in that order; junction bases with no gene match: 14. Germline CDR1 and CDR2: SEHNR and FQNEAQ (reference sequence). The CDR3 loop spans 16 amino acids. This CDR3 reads CASRSTPGQEIYGYTF. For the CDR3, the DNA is TGTGCCAGCAGATCAACTCCGGGACAGGAGATTTATGGCTACACCTTC.

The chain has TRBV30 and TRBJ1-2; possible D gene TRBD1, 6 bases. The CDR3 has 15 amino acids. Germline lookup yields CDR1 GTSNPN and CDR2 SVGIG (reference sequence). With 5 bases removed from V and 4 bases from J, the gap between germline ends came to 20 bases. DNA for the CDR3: TGTGCCTGGGCCAGGGGTGGGGCGACTGCCTATGGCTACACCTTC. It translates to CAWARGGATAYGYTF.

CDR3: CASSLGQMNTEAFF. DNA of the CDR3: TGTGCCAGCAGCTTAGGGCAGATGAACACTGAAGCTTTCTTT. The chain combines TRBV13 with TRBJ1-1; no clear D gene. Germline CDR1 and CDR2: PRHDT and FYEKMQ (reference sequence). This CDR3 region has 14 residues. V was trimmed by 0 bases and J by 0 bases, leaving 5 bases between them.

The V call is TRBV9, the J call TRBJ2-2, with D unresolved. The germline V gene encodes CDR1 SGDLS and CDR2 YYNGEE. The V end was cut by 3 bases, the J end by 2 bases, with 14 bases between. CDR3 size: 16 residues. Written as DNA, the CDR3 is TGTGCCAGCAGCGGTAGTCTGGTCACTAACACCGGGGAGCTGTTTTTT. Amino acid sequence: CASSGSLVTNTGELFF.

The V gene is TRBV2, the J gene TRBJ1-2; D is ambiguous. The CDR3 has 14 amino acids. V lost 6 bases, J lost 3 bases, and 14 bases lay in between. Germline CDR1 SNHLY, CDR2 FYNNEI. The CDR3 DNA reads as TGTGCCAGCAGGAACAGTGATTGGGACTATGGCTACACCTTC. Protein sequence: CASRNSDWDYGYTF.

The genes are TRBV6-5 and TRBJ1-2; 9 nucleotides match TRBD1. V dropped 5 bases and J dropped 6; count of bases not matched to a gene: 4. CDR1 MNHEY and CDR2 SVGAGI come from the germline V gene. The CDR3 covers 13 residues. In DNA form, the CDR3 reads TGTGCCAGCAGTCGGGGACAGGGCCATGGCTACACCTTC. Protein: CASSRGQGHGYTF.

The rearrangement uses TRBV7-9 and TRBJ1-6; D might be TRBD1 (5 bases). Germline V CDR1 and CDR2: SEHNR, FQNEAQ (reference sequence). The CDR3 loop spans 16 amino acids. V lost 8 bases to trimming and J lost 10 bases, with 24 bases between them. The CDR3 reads CASFPPRGDSRSPLHF. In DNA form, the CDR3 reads TGTGCCAGCTTCCCTCCACGGGGGGACTCTCGATCACCCCTCCACTTT.

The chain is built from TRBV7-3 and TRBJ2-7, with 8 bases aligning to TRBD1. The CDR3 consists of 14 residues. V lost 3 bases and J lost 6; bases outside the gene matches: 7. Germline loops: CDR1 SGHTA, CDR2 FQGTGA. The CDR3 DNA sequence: TGTGCCAGCAGCTTGGGACAGGAGTATTCCGAGCAGTACTTC. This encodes CASSLGQEYSEQYF.

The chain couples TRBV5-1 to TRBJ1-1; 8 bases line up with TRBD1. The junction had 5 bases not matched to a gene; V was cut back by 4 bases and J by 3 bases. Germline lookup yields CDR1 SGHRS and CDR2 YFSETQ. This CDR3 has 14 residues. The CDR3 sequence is CASSKGTGDTEAFF. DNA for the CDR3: TGCGCCAGCAGCAAAGGGACAGGAGACACTGAAGCTTTCTTT.

The CDR3 sequence: CASSWELAGEYNEQFF. DNA for the CDR3: TGCGCCAGCAGCTGGGAACTAGCGGGGGAGTACAATGAGCAGTTCTTC. The J gene is TRBJ2-1, the V gene TRBV5-1; 11 nucleotides agree with TRBD2. The CDR3 covers 16 residues. In germline, CDR1 is SGHRS, CDR2 YFSETQ. V trimming: 3 bases; J trimming: 4 bases; junction bases outside the gene matches: 6.

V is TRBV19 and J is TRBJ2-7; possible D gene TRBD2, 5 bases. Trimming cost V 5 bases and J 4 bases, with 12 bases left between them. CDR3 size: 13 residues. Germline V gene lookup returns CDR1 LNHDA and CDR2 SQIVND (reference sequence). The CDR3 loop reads CASSSKTGYEQYF. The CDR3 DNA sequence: TGTGCCAGTAGTTCAAAGACGGGGTACGAGCAGTACTTC.